A selection of T cell receptor beta chains follows, all from one sample in a study of T cell responses to AZD1222 COVID-19 vaccine. Clones were sequenced by immunoSEQ multiplex PCR, and TCRdb holds only the in-frame ones, with some missing. Found here are over 90,000 clones, 88% of them singletons; the top ten hold 12%. The material was peripheral blood, obtained 28 days after the second AZD1222 dose. These receptors originate from an adult who received the AZD1222 COVID-19 vaccine. CDR3s include the opening cysteine and the closing phenylalanine or tryptophan. A D gene is named only where the DNA matches it firmly. Some rows have no size entry. The others give once, few or many, or a class for an expanded clone.

J gene: TRBJ2-7
D gene: TRBD2
clone size: -
V gene: TRBV15
CDR3 protein: CATSREAGGYEQYF
CDR3 DNA: TGTGCCACCAGCAGAGAAGCGGGAGGCTACGAGCAGTACTTC

J gene: TRBJ2-3
D gene: TRBD2
clone size: once
V gene: TRBV6-2/TRBV6-3
CDR3 protein: CASSPSPREITDTQYF
CDR3 DNA: TGTGCCAGCAGCCCTAGCCCGCGGGAGATTACAGATACGCAGTATTTT

J gene: TRBJ1-4
D gene: -
clone size: -
V gene: TRBV7-9
CDR3 protein: CASSGTRNEKLFF
CDR3 DNA: TGTGCCAGCAGCGGGACACGAAATGAAAAACTGTTTTTT

J gene: TRBJ2-1
D gene: TRBD2
clone size: -
V gene: TRBV9
CDR3 protein: CASSHGTSGRVYNEQFF
CDR3 DNA: TGTGCCAGCAGCCATGGGACTAGCGGGAGAGTATACAATGAGCAGTTCTTC

J gene: TRBJ1-1
D gene: -
clone size: -
V gene: TRBV6-1
CDR3 protein: CASSEAVWSTEAFF
CDR3 DNA: TGTGCCAGCAGTGAGGCGGTTTGGAGCACTGAAGCTTTCTTT

J gene: TRBJ2-5
D gene: -
clone size: few
V gene: TRBV5-4
CDR3 protein: CASSFGETQYF
CDR3 DNA: TGTGCCAGCAGCTTTGGGGAGACCCAGTACTTC

J gene: TRBJ1-4
D gene: -
clone size: -
V gene: TRBV5-6
CDR3 protein: CASSLVGNEKLFF
CDR3 DNA: TGTGCCAGCAGCTTGGTCGGTAATGAAAAACTGTTTTTT

J gene: TRBJ2-5
D gene: TRBD2
clone size: -
V gene: TRBV2
CDR3 protein: CASSGRGAGAPGETQYF
CDR3 DNA: TGTGCCAGCAGTGGTCGAGGGGCGGGAGCTCCGGGGGAGACCCAGTACTTC

J gene: TRBJ2-7
D gene: -
clone size: -
V gene: TRBV3-1/TRBV3-2
CDR3 protein: CASSPRIHEQYF
CDR3 DNA: TGTGCCAGCAGCCCCCGGATCCACGAGCAGTACTTC

J gene: TRBJ1-1
D gene: -
clone size: -
V gene: TRBV4-3
CDR3 protein: CASSQDYGQVNTEAFF
CDR3 DNA: TGCGCCAGCAGCCAAGATTACGGCCAGGTGAACACTGAAGCTTTCTTT

J gene: TRBJ1-4
D gene: TRBD1
clone size: -
V gene: TRBV27
CDR3 protein: CASSSHRGGEKLFF
CDR3 DNA: TGTGCCAGCAGTTCCCACAGGGGTGGGGAAAAACTGTTTTTT

J gene: TRBJ1-2
D gene: -
clone size: -
V gene: TRBV27
CDR3 protein: CASSLGTNYGYTF
CDR3 DNA: TGTGCCAGCAGTTTAGGGACTAACTATGGCTACACCTTC

J gene: TRBJ1-2
D gene: -
clone size: -
V gene: TRBV6-5
CDR3 protein: CASSSRADHFSYGYTF
CDR3 DNA: TGTGCCAGCAGTTCCAGGGCTGACCATTTTAGCTATGGCTACACCTTC

J gene: TRBJ2-5
D gene: TRBD2
clone size: -
V gene: TRBV7-8
CDR3 protein: CASRVAGGKETQYF
CDR3 DNA: TGTGCCAGCAGGGTCGCGGGGGGAAAAGAGACCCAGTACTTC

J gene: TRBJ1-4
D gene: -
clone size: -
V gene: TRBV27
CDR3 protein: CASSSGATNEKLFF
CDR3 DNA: TGTGCCAGCAGTTCCGGTGCAACTAATGAAAAACTGTTTTTT

J gene: TRBJ1-5
D gene: TRBD1
clone size: -
V gene: TRBV29-1
CDR3 protein: CSVEFTGESNQPQHF
CDR3 DNA: TGCAGCGTTGAGTTTACAGGGGAGAGCAATCAGCCCCAGCATTTT

J gene: TRBJ1-1
D gene: -
clone size: -
V gene: TRBV27
CDR3 protein: CASATTGDTEAFF
CDR3 DNA: TGTGCCAGCGCGACGACCGGGGACACTGAAGCTTTCTTT

J gene: TRBJ1-4
D gene: -
clone size: -
V gene: TRBV2
CDR3 protein: CASSGAAGGGKLFF
CDR3 DNA: TGTGCCAGCAGTGGCGCAGCCGGGGGTGGAAAACTGTTTTTT

J gene: TRBJ2-2
D gene: -
clone size: -
V gene: TRBV5-1
CDR3 protein: CASSPGTPTGELFF
CDR3 DNA: TGCGCCAGCAGTCCCGGGACGCCCACCGGGGAGCTGTTTTTT

J gene: TRBJ2-1
D gene: -
clone size: -
V gene: TRBV3-1/TRBV3-2
CDR3 protein: CASSGGGSEQFF
CDR3 DNA: TGTGCCAGCAGCGGAGGAGGCAGTGAGCAGTTCTTC

J gene: TRBJ1-2
D gene: TRBD1
clone size: -
V gene: TRBV19
CDR3 protein: CASISTPGQAYGYTF
CDR3 DNA: TGTGCCAGTATTTCTACCCCAGGACAGGCCTATGGCTACACCTTC

J gene: TRBJ2-5
D gene: TRBD2
clone size: -
V gene: TRBV27
CDR3 protein: CASSFHVGGEEETQYF
CDR3 DNA: TGTGCCAGCAGTTTCCACGTGGGGGGGGAAGAAGAGACCCAGTACTTC

J gene: TRBJ1-1
D gene: -
clone size: -
V gene: TRBV6-5
CDR3 protein: CASIQRQLNTEAFF
CDR3 DNA: TGTGCCAGCATTCAGAGACAGTTGAACACTGAAGCTTTCTTT

J gene: TRBJ2-1
D gene: -
clone size: -
V gene: TRBV20-1
CDR3 protein: CSASGLAWGNEQFF
CDR3 DNA: TGCAGTGCTAGTGGTCTAGCGTGGGGGAATGAGCAGTTCTTC

J gene: TRBJ1-4
D gene: -
clone size: -
V gene: TRBV15
CDR3 protein: CATSGGRAGPEKLFF
CDR3 DNA: TGTGCCACCAGCGGAGGACGGGCTGGTCCCGAAAAACTGTTTTTT

J gene: TRBJ2-7
D gene: -
clone size: -
V gene: TRBV28
CDR3 protein: CASSLAGTYEQYF
CDR3 DNA: TGTGCCAGCAGTTTAGCAGGTACCTACGAGCAGTACTTC

J gene: TRBJ1-3
D gene: -
clone size: -
V gene: TRBV9
CDR3 protein: CASSEIGSGNTIYF
CDR3 DNA: TGTGCCAGCAGCGAAATAGGGTCGGGAAACACCATATATTTT